This TCR beta chain emerged from a study of ipilimumab plus nivolumab after autologous stem cell transplantation. Using immunoSEQ multiplex PCR, the repertoire was profiled, and TCRdb retains in-frame clones only, with some absent. The sample includes around 19,000 clones, about four fifths seen only once; the top ten take about 6.4%. Patients got ipilimumab 1 mg/kg beginning 14 to 28 days post-transplant. Patients got 3 mg/kg IV nivolumab weeks 1, 4, 7, 10, then biweekly through week 26. This sample comprised PBMCs, obtained in a trial of ipilimumab plus nivolumab as post-transplant consolidation. The clonotype comes from a male donor with diffuse large B-cell lymphoma.

In DNA, the CDR3 is TGCGCCAGCAGCGAGCCCGAAGGCCAAGCTTTCTTT. As protein: CASSEPEGQAFF. This rearrangement joins TRBV5-1 to TRBJ1-1; D is unresolved. Germline assignment: CDR1 SGHRS and CDR2 YFSETQ. The CDR3 extends over 12 amino acids. V lost 4 bases, J lost 9 bases, and 13 bases lay in between. The entire variable domain, with the rest obtained from reference TRBV5-1 and TRBJ1-1, is as follows: KAGVTQTPRYLIKTRGQQVTLSCSPISGHRSVSWYQQTPGQGLQFLFEYFSETQRNKGNFPGRFSGRQFSNSRSEMNVSTLELGDSALYLCASSEPEGQAFFGQGTRLTVV.